These T cell receptor beta chains were read from a single sample in a study of cytomegalovirus exposure and HLA in healthy donors. Some clones are missing from TCRdb's copy, which holds only in-frame ones; the method was immunoSEQ multiplex PCR. The sample has over 150,000 clones; roughly 67% are singletons. The specimen sequenced was PBMCs. The origin of the receptors is a woman under 30 in good health and CMV-seropositive. Both conserved end residues are part of each CDR3.

J,V,length,CDR3
TRBJ1-5,TRBV2,15,CASSEGRGSNQPQHF
TRBJ2-5,TRBV11-2,14,CASSRETSIQTQYF
TRBJ2-3,TRBV28,14,CASSPGLAGDTQYF
TRBJ1-6,TRBV6-5,12,CASYSYNSPLHF
TRBJ1-1,TRBV5-4,11,CASSGSNEAFF
TRBJ2-1,TRBV11-2,12,CASSGQLNEQFF
TRBJ2-7,TRBV19,14,CASSIGTGSYEQYF
TRBJ1-2,TRBV12-5,12,CASGFLVSGYTF
TRBJ2-1,TRBV5-1,15,CASSPTPDSYNEQFF
TRBJ2-3,TRBV5-1,16,CASSPGTGALTDTQYF
TRBJ1-6,TRBV25-1,15,CASSGAQVVNSPLHF
TRBJ2-3,TRBV28,13,CASNPGDTDTQYF
TRBJ1-4,TRBV5-4,16,CASSLRQGAWEEKLFF
TRBJ2-1,TRBV6-1,20,CASSEARPGTSLEAYNEQFF
TRBJ1-2,TRBV5-1,13,CASSWDRDRGYTF
TRBJ1-6,TRBV21-1,15,CASSRWDRVNSPLHF
TRBJ1-1,TRBV7-6,14,CASNSGQGNTEAFF
TRBJ1-3,TRBV7-2,12,CASSSQGNTIYF
TRBJ2-3,TRBV18,14,CASSPPAGLDTQYF
TRBJ1-2,TRBV5-4,14,CASSLVGTGEGYTF
TRBJ1-3,TRBV7-2,14,CASSLVGQGNTIYF
TRBJ2-3,TRBV7-9,16,CASSSLGRDSTDTQYF
TRBJ2-3,TRBV7-2,15,CASSPRGSGGGTQYF
TRBJ2-7,TRBV28,13,CASSLPQVYKQYF
TRBJ2-4,TRBV13,17,CASSLAGTGFAKNIQYF
TRBJ1-1,TRBV7-8,16,CASSGRDSGFHTEAFF
TRBJ2-5,TRBV27,18,CASSPPFLAGVNQETQYF
TRBJ2-3,TRBV4-3,16,CASSQGLAGGTDTQYF
TRBJ2-1,TRBV10-1,16,CASSEPGDRGLNEQFF
TRBJ1-6,TRBV5-8,16,CASSLAEGLGNSPLHF
TRBJ1-1,TRBV6-1,16,CASSGGHRDRNTEAFF
TRBJ1-2,TRBV30,13,CAWSYLDSAGYTF
TRBJ2-5,TRBV5-1,13,CASSPGQGETQYF
TRBJ2-5,TRBV18,14,CASSRDRVRETQYF
TRBJ1-1,TRBV4-1,17,CASSQDSGQLMNTEAFF
TRBJ2-7,TRBV7-8,15,CASSQRTSLPYEQYF
TRBJ2-2,TRBV29-1,12,CSAHRDTGELFF
TRBJ2-1,TRBV6-5,16,CASSWGGVLWDNEQFF
TRBJ1-2,TRBV10-3,14,CANDDGPGGGGYTF
TRBJ2-7,TRBV10-3,13,CAISDPSSYEQYF
TRBJ2-5,TRBV7-8,13,CASSRTEQETQYF
TRBJ1-1,TRBV9,14,CASSEGTGSAEAFF
TRBJ1-1,TRBV7-6,13,CASSRQGELQAFF
TRBJ1-6,TRBV15,14,CATSGRESSSPLHF
TRBJ2-7,TRBV7-2,14,CASSLTSPAYEQYF
TRBJ2-7,TRBV6-5,15,CASSWTQTSPYEQYF
TRBJ1-5,TRBV19,11,CAARGNQPQHF
TRBJ2-2,TRBV30,15,CACTGTGSNTGELFF
TRBJ1-2,TRBV11-2,14,CASSRTVKDYGYTF
TRBJ1-5,TRBV28,15,CASSASQVVNQPQHF
TRBJ1-2,TRBV27,13,CASSTGTANGYTF